These 5 T cell receptor beta chains originate from one sample sequenced in a study of CD8 T cells in ankylosing spondylitis. Study-wide findings and caveats: Blood of patients with ankylosing spondylitis appeared to be characterized by a TCR beta motif of roughly eight highly homologous variants.

In TCRdb, the 5' RACE reads were re-called with MiXCR into one record per CDR3 protein. The profile shows about 800,000 distinct CDR3 sequences, about an eighth of them singletons. The antigens these receptors bind are not known. The source material was blood, either unsorted or a sorted T cell fraction (not recorded which). These receptors originate from a male donor with ankylosing spondylitis.

This clonotype showed up many times. One end of the junction is discordant with germline, which a read error may explain. The chain joins TRBV7-2 to TRBJ2-7, with a weak D call TRBD1 (6 bases). CDR3 size: 13 residues. Germline V gene data show CDR1 as SGHTA and CDR2 as FQGNSA. This CDR3 reads CASSRTDSYEQYF. For the CDR3, the DNA is TGCGCCAGCTCCCGGACAGACTCCTACGAGCAGTACTTC.

This clonotype was picked up many times. The CDR3 spells CSARDREGFINYGYTF. The DNA for the CDR3 is TGCAGTGCTAGAGATCGAGAGGGGTTCATTAACTATGGCTACACCTTC. This chain connects TRBV20-1 to TRBJ1-2; D is possibly TRBD1 (5 bases). The V end was cut by 0 bases, the J end by 1 base, with 15 bases between. The CDR3 consists of 16 residues. Germline lookup yields CDR1 DFQATT and CDR2 SNEGSKA (reference sequence).

The V gene is TRBV27, the J gene TRBJ2-1; D might be TRBD1 (7 bases). The CDR3 has 18 amino acids. V was clipped by 0 bases and J by 3 bases, with 18 bases between them. Germline V gives CDR1 MNHEY, CDR2 SMNVEV (reference sequence). The CDR3 DNA is TGTGCCAGCAGTTTATCGATAAGGGCAGGGGGGTACTACAATGAGCAGTTCTTC. Translation gives CASSLSIRAGGYYNEQFF.

A few counts support this clonotype. CDR3 amino acids: CASSPRAGGTDTQYF. Written as DNA, the CDR3 is TGTGCCAGCAGCCCGAGGGCGGGGGGCACAGATACGCAGTATTTT. V and J are TRBV7-2 and TRBJ2-3; 7 bases map to TRBD2. The germline CDR1 and CDR2 sequences are SGHTA and FQGNSA. The J segment lost 1 base and the V segment lost 5 bases, leaving 6 bases of the junction unmatched. The CDR3 runs to 15 residues. Together with reference TRBV7-2 and TRBJ2-3, the CDR3 gives the full variable domain: GAGVSQSPSNKVTEKGKDVELRCDPISGHTALYWYRQSLGQGLEFLIYFQGNSAPDKSGLPSDRFSAERTGGSVSTLTIQRTQQEDSAVYLCASSPRAGGTDTQYFGPGTRLTVL.

The rearrangement uses TRBV5-1 and TRBJ2-7; D uncertain. The CDR3 sequence is 16 residues long. Germline loops: CDR1 SGHRS, CDR2 YFSETQ. Trimming removed 0 bases from V and 4 bases from J, with 17 bases in between. CDR3 bases: TGCGCCAGCAGCTTGGCCATGACCGCACTGTCTTACGAGCAGTACTTC. Translating it yields CASSLAMTALSYEQYF.